These 19 T cell receptor beta chains came from one sample sequenced in a study of cytomegalovirus exposure and HLA in healthy donors. The protocol was immunoSEQ multiplex PCR, while the TCRdb copy is restricted to in-frame clones and leaves out a portion. The sample has about 73,000 clones, around 93% seen once. Sequencing was done on a sample of PBMCs. The receptors shown here come from a woman younger than 30 in good health and CMV-seronegative.

In DNA, the CDR3 is TGTGCCAGCAGCTTAAACGGGGAGCAGCAGTTCTTC. This translates into CASSLNGEQQFF. The chain has TRBV7-3 and TRBJ2-1, with D possibly matching TRBD2 (5 bases). CDR3 length: 12 residues. CDR1 is SGHTA and CDR2 is FQGTGA in the germline V gene. Trimming cost V 1 base and J 11 bases, with 9 bases left between them.

V gene TRBV6-5 combines with J gene TRBJ1-2; D remains ambiguous. Germline V CDR1 and CDR2: MNHEY, SVGAGI. Trimming cost V 7 bases and J 4 bases, with 16 bases left between them. The CDR3 is 14 residues long. The CDR3 is CASIIHPEGYGYTF. CDR3 nucleotide sequence: TGTGCCAGCATAATCCACCCCGAGGGCTATGGCTACACCTTC.

A note on this clone: The sample holds other DNA sequences that translate to the same CDR3. V usage is TRBV4-2 and J usage is TRBJ2-3; 7 bases fit TRBD2. V dropped 0 bases and J dropped 4; count of bases not matched to a gene: 7. This CDR3 spans 16 amino acids. Germline V CDR1 and CDR2: LGHNA, YNFKEQ. CDR3 protein: CASSQDSGGGPDTQYF. The CDR3 nucleotides read TGTGCCAGCAGCCAAGATTCGGGCGGGGGACCAGATACGCAGTATTTT.

The gene calls are TRBV14 and TRBJ2-3; possible D gene TRBD2, 5 bases. This CDR3 is 16 amino acids long. Germline values: CDR1 SGHDN, CDR2 FVKESK. V gave up 5 bases and J gave up 0 bases, with 15 bases separating them. CDR3 sequence: CASSVERLFSTDTQYF. The CDR3 region has the DNA TGTGCCAGCAGCGTCGAGAGACTATTTAGCACAGATACGCAGTATTTT. The full variable domain, rest sourced from reference TRBV14 and TRBJ2-3, is EAGVTQFPSHSVIEKGQTVTLRCDPISGHDNLYWYRRVMGKEIKFLLHFVKESKQDESGMPNNRFLAERTGGTYSTLKVQPAELEDSGVYFCASSVERLFSTDTQYFGPGTRLTVL.

The chain employs TRBV30 and TRBJ2-7, with D possibly being TRBD1 (5 bases). Germline assignment: CDR1 GTSNPN and CDR2 SVGIG (reference sequence). V was shortened by 0 bases and J by 6 bases, with 15 bases between the two germline ends. The CDR3 has 14 amino acids. CDR3 residues: CAWSVQGSGREQYF. CDR3 sequence (DNA): TGTGCCTGGAGTGTGCAGGGTTCAGGGCGCGAGCAGTACTTC.

The gene calls are TRBV2 and TRBJ1-4, with D maybe TRBD1 (6 bases). This CDR3 has 16 residues. Trimming cost V 3 bases and J 0 bases, with 11 bases left between them. CDR1 and CDR2 (germline): SNHLY, FYNNEI. CDR3 region: CASSESRGATNEKLFF. CDR3 DNA: TGTGCCAGCAGTGAGAGCAGGGGAGCAACTAATGAAAAACTGTTTTTT.

The CDR3 is CAWSPRGDTQYF. The CDR3, as DNA: TGTGCCTGGAGCCCGAGGGGGGATACGCAGTATTTT. This chain connects TRBV30 to TRBJ2-3; TRBD1 might be the D (6 bases). Trimming left V 3 bases short and J 6 bases short, with 10 bases between. Germline CDR1 reads GTSNPN; CDR2 reads SVGIG (reference sequence). The CDR3 covers 12 residues.

The chain has TRBV30 and TRBJ1-1; 7 positions match TRBD1. V shed 1 base, J shed 11 bases, and the junction held 4 bases outside the gene matches. Per the germline V gene, CDR1 is GTSNPN and CDR2 is SVGIG (reference sequence). The CDR3 loop spans 11 amino acids. CDR3 DNA: TGTGCCTGGAGTGGACAGGGTAGGGCTTTCTTT. The encoded protein is CAWSGQGRAFF.

The chain recombines TRBV6-5 with TRBJ1-1; D uncertain. The CDR3 runs 14 residues. V lost 2 bases and J 1 base, leaving 8 bases between the germline ends. Per the germline V gene, CDR1 is MNHEY and CDR2 is SVGAGI. CDR3 sequence: CASSYEASNTEAFF. In DNA, the CDR3 is TGTGCCAGCAGTTACGAAGCCTCGAACACTGAAGCTTTCTTT.

The chain links TRBV7-2 to TRBJ1-1; 7 bases are shared with TRBD1. Germline V gene data show CDR1 as SGHTA and CDR2 as FQGNSA. With 5 bases clipped from V and 2 bases from J, the junction kept 8 bases outside the gene matches. The CDR3 sequence is 15 residues long. The DNA for the CDR3 is TGTGCCAGCAGCCCCGTCAGGGGGAGAAACACTGAAGCTTTCTTT. Translation gives CASSPVRGRNTEAFF.

J is TRBJ1-6 and V is TRBV15, with a tentative D call TRBD1 (5 bases). Germline V gene sequence: CDR1 LNHNV, CDR2 YYDKDF (reference sequence). V dropped 1 base and J dropped 9 bases, with 16 bases sitting between them. The CDR3 sequence is 16 residues long. In DNA form, the CDR3 reads TGTGCCACCAGCAGAGTTGTGGGGCTCGGTGGTTCACCCCTCCACTTT. It is translated as CATSRVVGLGGSPLHF.

The chain has TRBV15 and TRBJ2-7; 9 bases are shared with TRBD2. The CDR3 is 14 residues long. V gave up 5 bases and J gave up 5 bases; unmatched junction bases: 7. Germline CDR1 and CDR2: LNHNV and YYDKDF (reference sequence). The CDR3 is CATSGTSRTNEQYF. The DNA of the CDR3 is TGTGCCACCAGCGGGACTAGCCGGACCAACGAGCAGTACTTC.

The chain recombines TRBV11-2 with TRBJ2-7, with a weak D call TRBD2 (5 bases). Germline values: CDR1 SGHAT, CDR2 FQNNGV. The CDR3 is made up of 15 amino acids. V was clipped by 0 bases and J by 2 bases, with 11 bases between them. CDR3: CASSLETGSTYEQYF. The CDR3, as DNA: TGTGCCAGCAGCTTAGAAACGGGGAGCACCTACGAGCAGTACTTC.

The rearrangement joins TRBV28 to TRBJ1-2, with a possible D match to TRBD1 (6 bases). Looked up from germline, CDR1 is MDHEN and CDR2 is SYDVKM. Trimming cost V 5 bases and J 6 bases, with 19 bases left between them. The CDR3 loop spans 15 amino acids. CDR3 protein: CASSPPTGGANGYTF. CDR3 in DNA: TGTGCCAGCAGTCCCCCGACGGGGGGCGCCAATGGCTACACCTTC.

The chain is built from TRBV28 and TRBJ2-7; D is possibly TRBD2 (7 bases). The germline V and J ends were trimmed by 5 bases and 2 bases, with 19 bases remaining between them. Looked up from germline, CDR1 is MDHEN and CDR2 is SYDVKM. This CDR3 has 16 amino acids. CDR3 nucleotide sequence: TGTGCCAGCAGTCCCGGGGGGCTAGCGAGGACCTACGAGCAGTACTTC. Translated, it gives CASSPGGLARTYEQYF.

This chain joins TRBV9 and TRBJ2-7; D remains unclear. There are 12 residues in the CDR3. Germline CDR1 and CDR2: SGDLS and YYNGEE. The V and J ends lost 0 bases and 7 bases respectively, with 8 bases between them. The CDR3 sequence is CASSVDSGEQYF. CDR3 coding DNA: TGTGCCAGCAGCGTAGATTCGGGTGAGCAGTACTTC.

This clone was seen only a few times. The chain recombines TRBV4-2 with TRBJ1-5; D perhaps matches TRBD1 (6 bases). This CDR3 has 15 amino acids. Germline-derived CDR1 and CDR2 are LGHNA and YNFKEQ. Trimming took 0 bases from V and 1 from J, leaving 7 bases between them. The CDR3 sequence: CASSQEGASNQPQHF. The CDR3, as DNA: TGTGCCAGCAGCCAAGAGGGGGCGAGCAATCAGCCCCAGCATTTT.

The V call is TRBV7-2, the J call TRBJ2-2, with TRBD2 identical over 11 bases. Germline assignment: CDR1 SGHTA and CDR2 FQGNSA. The trim removed 1 base at V and 5 bases at J, leaving 3 bases unmatched. The CDR3 runs to 16 residues. The CDR3 DNA is TGTGCCAGCAGCTTAGTTAGCGGGAGGGTAACCGGGGAGCTGTTTTTT. It translates to CASSLVSGRVTGELFF.

In this sample, this clone turned up a few times. The V call is TRBV4-2, the J call TRBJ1-1; a possible D gene is TRBD1 (6 bases). The CDR3 runs to 13 residues. V lost 0 bases, J lost 8 bases, and 10 bases lay in between. The germline V gene has CDR1 LGHNA and CDR2 YNFKEQ. This chain's CDR3 is CASSQDTQGEAFF. CDR3 DNA: TGTGCCAGCAGCCAAGATACACAGGGAGAAGCTTTCTTT.